A selection of T cell receptor beta chains follows, all from one sample in a study of blood T cell repertoires in COVID-19. Method: immunoSEQ multiplex PCR; TCRdb's copy keeps in-frame clones and lacks some. The sample consists of around 160,000 clones, approximately 87% of them appearing once. Source material: peripheral blood. These TCRs come from a woman between 65 and 79 years old with COVID-19, enrolled during active disease. CDR3s include the opening cysteine and the closing phenylalanine or tryptophan. Fields, in order: CDR3 protein, CDR3 DNA, V gene, D gene, CDR3 length, clone size, J gene. D genes are given only for firm matches. The size field is filled for only some rows; it gives once, few, many or a size class.

CDR3: CASSPTGTSGVHTDTQYF; DNA: TGTGCCAGCAGTCCTACAGGGACTAGCGGGGTCCACACAGATACGCAGTATTTT; V: TRBV28; D: TRBD2; length: 18; size: -; J: TRBJ2-3
CDR3: CASSLEAGGPLGELFF; DNA: TGCGCCAGCAGCTTGGAGGCGGGGGGGCCCCTCGGGGAGCTGTTTTTT; V: TRBV5-1; D: TRBD2; length: 16; size: -; J: TRBJ2-2
CDR3: CASTGDIRNTEAFF; DNA: TGTGCCAGCACCGGGGACATACGGAACACTGAAGCTTTCTTT; V: TRBV7-9; D: -; length: 14; size: -; J: TRBJ1-1
CDR3: CASSPRSGGVYEQYF; DNA: TGTGCCAGCAGCCCCCGTAGCGGGGGAGTTTACGAGCAGTACTTC; V: TRBV3-1/TRBV3-2; D: TRBD2; length: 15; size: -; J: TRBJ2-7
CDR3: CASSDISSYNEQFF; DNA: TGCGCCAGTAGCGACATAAGCTCCTACAATGAGCAGTTCTTC; V: TRBV10-1; D: -; length: 14; size: -; J: TRBJ2-1
CDR3: CASNRGANTEAFF; DNA: TGTGCCAGCAACCGGGGGGCTAACACTGAAGCTTTCTTT; V: TRBV5-4; D: -; length: 13; size: -; J: TRBJ1-1
CDR3: CASSFSGNTEAFF; DNA: TGTGCCAGCAGCTTTTCCGGGAACACTGAAGCTTTCTTT; V: TRBV11-3; D: -; length: 13; size: -; J: TRBJ1-1
CDR3: CASSYSREPNQPQHF; DNA: TGTGCCAGCAGTTACTCGAGGGAGCCGAATCAGCCCCAGCATTTT; V: TRBV6-5; D: -; length: 15; size: -; J: TRBJ1-5
CDR3: CASSSGQVLNSPLHF; DNA: TGTGCCAGCAGTTCGGGACAGGTACTCAATTCACCCCTCCACTTT; V: TRBV27; D: TRBD1; length: 15; size: -; J: TRBJ1-6
CDR3: CASSLTGNYGYTF; DNA: TGTGCCAGCAGTTTGACAGGAAACTATGGCTACACCTTC; V: TRBV6-5; D: -; length: 13; size: -; J: TRBJ1-2
CDR3: CASSPGQGVVETQYF; DNA: TGTGCCAGCAGCCCCGGACAGGGCGTTGTGGAGACCCAGTACTTC; V: TRBV11-2; D: TRBD1; length: 15; size: -; J: TRBJ2-5
CDR3: CASSPRTDTSGGAAGEQYF; DNA: TGCGCCAGCAGCCCCAGGACGGATACTAGCGGGGGGGCAGCCGGCGAGCAGTACTTC; V: TRBV5-1; D: TRBD2; length: 19; size: -; J: TRBJ2-7
CDR3: CASSSRPTGWDTEAFF; DNA: TGCGCCAGCAGCTCCAGACCGACAGGGTGGGACACTGAAGCTTTCTTT; V: TRBV5-1; D: TRBD1; length: 16; size: -; J: TRBJ1-1
CDR3: CASSLMDSTVVPDEQFF; DNA: TGTGCCAGCAGCCTGATGGACTCGACTGTCGTCCCTGATGAGCAGTTCTTC; V: TRBV7-3; D: -; length: 17; size: -; J: TRBJ2-1
CDR3: CASSRQLSGNTIYF; DNA: TGTGCCAGCAGTCGACAGCTCTCTGGAAACACCATATATTTT; V: TRBV27; D: -; length: 14; size: -; J: TRBJ1-3
CDR3: CASSLGSLGGNQPQHF; DNA: TGCGCCAGCAGCTTGGGGTCTCTCGGGGGCAATCAGCCCCAGCATTTT; V: TRBV5-1; D: -; length: 16; size: -; J: TRBJ1-5
CDR3: CSASYNSNQPQHF; DNA: TGCAGTGCTAGTTATAATAGCAATCAGCCCCAGCATTTT; V: TRBV20-1; D: -; length: 13; size: once; J: TRBJ1-5
CDR3: CASSEWQSGNTIYF; DNA: TGTGCCAGCAGTGAATGGCAGTCTGGAAACACCATATATTTT; V: TRBV6-1; D: -; length: 14; size: -; J: TRBJ1-3
CDR3: CASGLAGGLADTQYF; DNA: TGTGCCAGCGGATTAGCGGGGGGGTTGGCAGATACGCAGTATTTT; V: TRBV6-6; D: TRBD2; length: 15; size: -; J: TRBJ2-3
CDR3: CASSPGGGNTIYF; DNA: TGTGCTAGCAGCCCCGGGGGTGGAAACACCATATATTTT; V: TRBV7-7; D: -; length: 13; size: few; J: TRBJ1-3
CDR3: CASSEAQPARAFF; DNA: TGTGCCAGCAGTGAGGCACAGCCCGCGAGAGCTTTCTTT; V: TRBV6-1; D: -; length: 13; size: once; J: TRBJ1-1
CDR3: CASSQVVGVNTEAFF; DNA: TGTGCCAGCAGCCAAGTTGTAGGGGTGAACACTGAAGCTTTCTTT; V: TRBV14; D: -; length: 15; size: once; J: TRBJ1-1
CDR3: CASSEDRGGWEKLFF; DNA: TGTGCCAGCAGTGAAGACAGGGGGGGTTGGGAAAAACTGTTTTTT; V: TRBV2; D: TRBD1; length: 15; size: -; J: TRBJ1-4
CDR3: CASSSRQGGHEKLFF; DNA: TGTGCCAGCAGCTCAAGACAGGGGGGGCATGAAAAACTGTTTTTT; V: TRBV11-3; D: TRBD1; length: 15; size: -; J: TRBJ1-4
CDR3: CASSWDRYTEAFF; DNA: TGTGCCAGCAGCTGGGACAGATACACTGAAGCTTTCTTT; V: TRBV5-4; D: TRBD1; length: 13; size: -; J: TRBJ1-1
CDR3: CASGPGEGTDTQYF; DNA: TGTGCCAGCGGGCCGGGGGAAGGCACAGATACGCAGTATTTT; V: TRBV7-3; D: -; length: 14; size: once; J: TRBJ2-3
CDR3: CASSLGGSTGPNNQPQHF; DNA: TGCGCCAGCAGCTTGGGGGGGTCGACAGGGCCTAACAATCAGCCCCAGCATTTT; V: TRBV5-1; D: TRBD1; length: 18; size: once; J: TRBJ1-5
CDR3: CATHVAGGHYEQYF; DNA: TGTGCCACCCACGTAGCGGGGGGACACTACGAGCAGTACTTC; V: TRBV6-5; D: TRBD2; length: 14; size: -; J: TRBJ2-7
CDR3: CASRWTESSYEQYF; DNA: TGTGCCAGCAGATGGACAGAGAGCTCCTACGAGCAGTACTTC; V: TRBV2; D: -; length: 14; size: few; J: TRBJ2-7
CDR3: CSVQTGSFEAFF; DNA: TGCAGCGTACAGACAGGGTCGTTTGAAGCTTTCTTT; V: TRBV29-1; D: TRBD1; length: 12; size: -; J: TRBJ1-1
CDR3: CASSGGQGNTEAFF; DNA: TGTGCCAGCAGCGGGGGACAGGGGAACACTGAAGCTTTCTTT; V: TRBV9; D: TRBD1; length: 14; size: -; J: TRBJ1-1
CDR3: CASSVEQGTLSPLHF; DNA: TGTGCCAGCAGCGTAGAGCAGGGTACCCTTTCACCCCTCCACTTT; V: TRBV9; D: -; length: 15; size: -; J: TRBJ1-6
CDR3: CSASGGSGQYF; DNA: TGCAGTGCTAGTGGGGGTAGCGGGCAGTACTTC; V: TRBV20-1; D: -; length: 11; size: once; J: TRBJ2-7
CDR3: CASSLGRQGYQPQHF; DNA: TGTGCCAGCAGTTTGGGGAGACAGGGGTATCAGCCCCAGCATTTT; V: TRBV28; D: TRBD1; length: 15; size: -; J: TRBJ1-5
CDR3: CASRARGTGVAEAFF; DNA: TGTGCCAGCAGGGCCCGCGGGACAGGGGTCGCTGAAGCTTTCTTT; V: TRBV28; D: TRBD1; length: 15; size: many; J: TRBJ1-1
CDR3: CASSDPRGGNQIQYF; DNA: TGTGCCAGTAGTGACCCGCGGGGGGGCAACCAGATTCAGTACTTC; V: TRBV19; D: TRBD2; length: 15; size: few; J: TRBJ2-4
CDR3: CASSPGLWYSYNSPLHF; DNA: TGTGCCAGCAGCCCGGGACTCTGGTACTCCTATAATTCACCCCTCCACTTT; V: TRBV11-2; D: -; length: 17; size: -; J: TRBJ1-6
CDR3: CASSIDRNQPQHF; DNA: TGCGCCAGCAGCATTGACAGGAATCAGCCCCAGCATTTT; V: TRBV5-1; D: -; length: 13; size: -; J: TRBJ1-5
CDR3: CASMGTSGANEQFF; DNA: TGTGCCAGCATGGGAACTAGCGGGGCCAATGAGCAGTTCTTC; V: TRBV3-1/TRBV3-2; D: TRBD2; length: 14; size: -; J: TRBJ2-1
CDR3: CASSYRQGVNEQFF; DNA: TGCGCCAGCAGCTACCGACAGGGTGTCAATGAGCAGTTCTTC; V: TRBV5-1; D: TRBD1; length: 14; size: -; J: TRBJ2-1
CDR3: CASSATQETQYF; DNA: TGTGCCAGCAGCGCGACTCAAGAGACCCAGTACTTC; V: TRBV9; D: -; length: 12; size: -; J: TRBJ2-5
CDR3: CASSPGGGTGELFF; DNA: TGTGCCAGCAGTCCTGGAGGCGGCACCGGGGAGCTGTTTTTT; V: TRBV7-3; D: -; length: 14; size: -; J: TRBJ2-2
CDR3: CASRPPGHTTGELFF; DNA: TGTGCCAGCAGACCCCCGGGACACACCACCGGGGAGCTGTTTTTT; V: TRBV6-5; D: -; length: 15; size: -; J: TRBJ2-2
CDR3: CATSTDRGSHQPQHF; DNA: TGTGCCACCAGCACCGACAGGGGTTCACATCAGCCCCAGCATTTT; V: TRBV15; D: TRBD1; length: 15; size: -; J: TRBJ1-5
CDR3: CASSLNVGTSGKFYEQYF; DNA: TGTGCCAGCAGCTTAAACGTTGGGACTAGCGGAAAGTTCTACGAGCAGTACTTC; V: TRBV7-9; D: TRBD2; length: 18; size: -; J: TRBJ2-7
CDR3: CASSSAVAGGPNEQFF; DNA: TGTGCCAGCAGCTCCGCAGTAGCGGGGGGGCCTAATGAGCAGTTCTTC; V: TRBV5-4; D: TRBD2; length: 16; size: -; J: TRBJ2-1
CDR3: CSAIDQTDSPLHF; DNA: TGCAGTGCTATTGATCAAACGGATTCACCCCTCCACTTT; V: TRBV20-1; D: -; length: 13; size: -; J: TRBJ1-6
CDR3: CASSLVRSSYNSPLHF; DNA: TGTGCCAGCAGCTTGGTCAGAAGCTCCTATAATTCACCCCTCCACTTT; V: TRBV5-6; D: -; length: 16; size: -; J: TRBJ1-6
CDR3: CASSLEYEQYF; DNA: TGTGCCAGCAGCCTTGAGTACGAGCAGTACTTC; V: TRBV3-1/TRBV3-2; D: -; length: 11; size: -; J: TRBJ2-7
CDR3: CASSRDFQETQYF; DNA: TGTGCCAGCAGTAGGGACTTCCAAGAGACCCAGTACTTC; V: TRBV12-3/TRBV12-4; D: -; length: 13; size: -; J: TRBJ2-5